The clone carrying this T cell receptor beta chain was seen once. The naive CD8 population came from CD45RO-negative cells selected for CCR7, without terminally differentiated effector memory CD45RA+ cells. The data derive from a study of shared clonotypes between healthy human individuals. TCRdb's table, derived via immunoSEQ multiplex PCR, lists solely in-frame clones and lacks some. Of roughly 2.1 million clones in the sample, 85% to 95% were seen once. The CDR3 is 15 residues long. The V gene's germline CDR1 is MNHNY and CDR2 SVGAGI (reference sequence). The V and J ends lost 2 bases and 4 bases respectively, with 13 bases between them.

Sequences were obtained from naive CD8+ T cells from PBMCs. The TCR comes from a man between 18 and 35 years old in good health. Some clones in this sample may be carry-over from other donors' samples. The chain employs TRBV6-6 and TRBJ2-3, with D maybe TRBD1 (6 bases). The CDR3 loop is CASSYLQGWADTQYF. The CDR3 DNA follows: TGTGCCAGCAGTTACCTACAGGGTTGGGCAGATACGCAGTATTTT.